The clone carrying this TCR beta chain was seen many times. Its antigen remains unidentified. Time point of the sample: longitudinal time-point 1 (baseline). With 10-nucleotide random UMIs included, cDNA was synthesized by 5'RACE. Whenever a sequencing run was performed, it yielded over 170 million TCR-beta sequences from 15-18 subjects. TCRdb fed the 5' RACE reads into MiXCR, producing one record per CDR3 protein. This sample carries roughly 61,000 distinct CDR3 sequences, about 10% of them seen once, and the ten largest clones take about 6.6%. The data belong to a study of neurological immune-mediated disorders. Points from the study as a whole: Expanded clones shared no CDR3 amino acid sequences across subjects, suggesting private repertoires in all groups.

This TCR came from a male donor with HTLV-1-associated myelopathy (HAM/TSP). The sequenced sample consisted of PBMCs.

CDR3 bases: TGTGCCAGCGCCGGGACAGGGACCTCCAATGAGCAGTTCTTC. This codes for CASAGTGTSNEQFF. The chain joins TRBV28 to TRBJ2-1, with 9 bases identical to TRBD1. J gave up 6 bases and V 8 bases, and 8 bases lay outside the gene matches. The CDR3 contains 14 residues. Germline values: CDR1 MDHEN, CDR2 SYDVKM.